A single sample is the source of the 18 T cell receptor beta chains below, sequenced in a study of cytotoxic CD8 clonotypes in ibrutinib-treated CLL. Produced via immunoSEQ multiplex PCR; TCRdb's table is partial and in-frame only. The table includes fewer than 30,000 clones, roughly 68% detected once. This sample comprised PBMCs, obtained after 24 months of ibrutinib treatment. These receptors originate from a human donor with chronic lymphocytic leukemia.

The chain combines TRBV13 with TRBJ1-2; D remains unclear. The germline CDR1 and CDR2 sequences are PRHDT and FYEKMQ (reference sequence). Trimming cost V 5 bases and J 5 bases, with 15 bases left between them. The CDR3 is 14 residues long. CDR3 protein: CASSPGKGTYGYTF. The CDR3 region has the DNA TGTGCCAGCAGCCCCGGAAAGGGTACTTATGGCTACACCTTC.

The chain couples TRBV28 to TRBJ1-2; no reliable D call. The CDR3 has 13 amino acids. Trimming cost V 3 bases and J 2 bases, with 7 bases left between them. Germline values: CDR1 MDHEN, CDR2 SYDVKM. In DNA, the CDR3 is TGTGCCAGCAGTTTTACAGAGAACTATGGCTACACCTTC. As protein: CASSFTENYGYTF.

This clone was seen just once. This rearrangement joins TRBV2 to TRBJ2-3, with 7 bases lining up with TRBD1. CDR1 and CDR2 from the germline V gene are SNHLY and FYNNEI. With V trimmed by 6 bases and J by 5 bases, 8 bases remained unmatched. The CDR3 is 14 residues long. The CDR3 spells CASRIDRVQDTQYF. Written as DNA, the CDR3 is TGTGCCAGCAGGATTGACAGGGTGCAAGATACGCAGTATTTT.

This chain uses TRBV5-4 with TRBJ2-1; 12 bases line up with TRBD2. Germline V CDR1 and CDR2: SGHNT, YYREEE (reference sequence). The CDR3 contains 15 residues. The V segment lost 2 bases and the J segment 6 bases; nucleotides outside the gene matches: 3. CDR3 protein: CASSLLAGGSNEQFF. CDR3 sequence (DNA): TGTGCCAGCAGCTTACTAGCGGGGGGCTCCAATGAGCAGTTCTTC.

This rearrangement joins TRBV11-2 to TRBJ1-2; the D gene is possibly TRBD1 (6 bases). V lost 5 bases and J lost 4, with 14 bases in between. CDR3 size: 14 residues. CDR1 is SGHAT, CDR2 FQNNGV, per germline. The CDR3 nucleotides read TGTGCCAGCAGCCAGGGGATAGGGGGCTATGGCTACACCTTC. Translation: CASSQGIGGYGYTF.

This clone was seen more than once but under ten times. Here the CDR3 DNA reads TGTGCCAGCAGCGTAACAGGGGAGGATTCACCCCTCCACTTT. This encodes CASSVTGEDSPLHF. The genes are TRBV7-2 and TRBJ1-6, with 7 bases aligning to TRBD1. The V gene end was trimmed by 5 bases and the J gene end by 8 bases; junction bases not matched to a gene: 6. This CDR3 has 14 amino acids. Germline V gene lookup returns CDR1 SGHTA and CDR2 FQGNSA.

The CDR3 reads CASSQATEETQYF. The CDR3 DNA follows: TGCGCCAGCAGCCAGGCGACAGAAGAGACCCAGTACTTC. This chain links TRBV4-1 with TRBJ2-5; tentatively, D is TRBD1 (5 bases). V lost 3 bases to trimming and J lost 3 bases, with 8 bases between them. Germline V gene lookup returns CDR1 MGHRA and CDR2 YSYEKL. The CDR3 has 13 residues.

The chain links TRBV9 to TRBJ1-1; 10 bases align to TRBD1. J gave up 5 bases and V 7 bases, and 20 bases lay outside the gene matches. CDR3 length: 18 amino acids. Germline CDR1 SGDLS, CDR2 YYNGEE. In DNA form, the CDR3 reads TGTGCCAGCCCCCGGAAATCGACAGGGGGCGTGAGATTGACTGAAGCTTTCTTT. As protein: CASPRKSTGGVRLTEAFF. Variable domain in full (rest from reference TRBV9 and TRBJ1-1): DSGVTQTPKHLITATGQRVTLRCSPRSGDLSVYWYQQSLDQGLQFLIQYYNGEERAKGNILERFSAQQFPDLHSELNLSSLELGDSALYFCASPRKSTGGVRLTEAFFGQGTRLTVV.

The genes are TRBV5-6 and TRBJ1-1; D unclear. Germline V gene lookup returns CDR1 SGHDT and CDR2 YYEEEE. The CDR3 consists of 13 residues. V was cut by 4 bases and J by 4 bases, with 11 bases left in between. This CDR3 reads CASSGRRLTEAFF. The CDR3, as DNA: TGTGCCAGCAGCGGCAGGCGTCTCACTGAAGCTTTCTTT.

The chain couples TRBV5-8 to TRBJ1-2; 7 bases fit TRBD1. Germline-derived CDR1 and CDR2 are SGHTS and YDEGEE. With 4 bases clipped from V and 4 bases from J, the junction kept 7 bases outside the gene matches. CDR3 length equals 14 residues. The CDR3 bases are TGTGCCAGCAGCCTCCAGGGGGGAGGCTATGGCTACACCTTC. This encodes CASSLQGGGYGYTF.

J is TRBJ1-3 and V is TRBV29-1, with D uncertain. CDR3 size: 14 residues. V gave up 4 bases and J gave up 0 bases, with 10 bases separating them. CDR1 is SQVTM and CDR2 is ANQGSEA in the germline V gene. CDR3 loop: CSVGSTVSGNTIYF. CDR3 nucleotides: TGCAGCGTTGGTAGTACAGTCTCTGGAAACACCATATATTTT.

This clone is medium-sized in the sample. The rearrangement joins TRBV5-6 to TRBJ2-7; tentatively, D is TRBD1 (6 bases). This CDR3 comprises 14 residues. The V end lost 4 bases, the J end lost 2 bases, and 13 bases lay between the germline ends. CDR1 and CDR2 from the germline V gene are SGHDT and YYEEEE. CDR3 region: CASSTGSSTYEQYF. The CDR3 coding sequence is TGTGCCAGCAGCACAGGGTCCTCAACCTACGAGCAGTACTTC.

The V and J genes are TRBV5-4 and TRBJ2-3; D remains unclear. Germline V CDR1 and CDR2: SGHNT, YYREEE (reference sequence). The CDR3 extends over 15 amino acids. V lost 1 base, J lost 2 bases, and 11 bases lay in between. CDR3 coding DNA: TGTGCCAGCAGCTTGAGGGCAGAACCCACAGATACGCAGTATTTT. As protein: CASSLRAEPTDTQYF.

This rearrangement joins TRBV29-1 to TRBJ1-2; D is unresolved. Germline values: CDR1 SQVTM, CDR2 ANQGSEA. The V and J ends lost 1 base and 1 base respectively, with 4 bases between them. The CDR3 runs 12 residues. CDR3 sequence (DNA): TGCAGCGTTGAAGGGAGTAACTATGGCTACACCTTC. Protein product: CSVEGSNYGYTF.

The V and J genes are TRBV9 and TRBJ1-1, with D possibly matching TRBD1 (6 bases). V was clipped by 0 bases and J by 5 bases, with 17 bases between them. The CDR3 is made up of 16 amino acids. The V gene's germline CDR1 is SGDLS and CDR2 YYNGEE. The CDR3, as DNA: TGTGCCAGCAGCGTAGACGGTATAGGAGGGGGAACTGAAGCTTTCTTT. Protein: CASSVDGIGGGTEAFF.

Comment on this clone: The identical CDR3 is also encoded by other nucleotide sequences in the sample. This chain links TRBV19 with TRBJ1-2; TRBD1 matches 8 bases. Germline values: CDR1 LNHDA, CDR2 SQIVND (reference sequence). V was clipped by 5 bases and J by 5 bases; unmatched bases: 4. CDR3 length equals 13 residues. The CDR3 region is CASSLDREYGYTF. In nucleotides, the CDR3 is TGTGCCAGTAGTTTGGACAGGGAATATGGCTACACCTTC.

A word on this clone: Distinct nucleotide sequences in the sample also encode this CDR3. The V gene is TRBV19, the J gene TRBJ1-6; D is ambiguous. V gave up 6 bases and J gave up 0 bases, with 12 bases separating them. This CDR3 region has 16 residues. Germline-derived CDR1 and CDR2 are LNHDA and SQIVND (reference sequence). Here the CDR3 DNA reads TGTGCCAGTAGCAGAGGCGGGGTCTCCTATAATTCACCCCTCCACTTT. This encodes CASSRGGVSYNSPLHF.

The chain carries TRBV6-5 and TRBJ1-1; D is perhaps TRBD1 (6 bases). The germline CDR1 and CDR2 sequences are MNHEY and SVGAGI. CDR3 size: 15 residues. V was shortened by 0 bases and J by 4 bases, with 12 bases between the two germline ends. CDR3 sequence: CASSYSLTGSTEAFF. CDR3 bases: TGTGCCAGCAGTTACTCTCTGACAGGCAGCACTGAAGCTTTCTTT.